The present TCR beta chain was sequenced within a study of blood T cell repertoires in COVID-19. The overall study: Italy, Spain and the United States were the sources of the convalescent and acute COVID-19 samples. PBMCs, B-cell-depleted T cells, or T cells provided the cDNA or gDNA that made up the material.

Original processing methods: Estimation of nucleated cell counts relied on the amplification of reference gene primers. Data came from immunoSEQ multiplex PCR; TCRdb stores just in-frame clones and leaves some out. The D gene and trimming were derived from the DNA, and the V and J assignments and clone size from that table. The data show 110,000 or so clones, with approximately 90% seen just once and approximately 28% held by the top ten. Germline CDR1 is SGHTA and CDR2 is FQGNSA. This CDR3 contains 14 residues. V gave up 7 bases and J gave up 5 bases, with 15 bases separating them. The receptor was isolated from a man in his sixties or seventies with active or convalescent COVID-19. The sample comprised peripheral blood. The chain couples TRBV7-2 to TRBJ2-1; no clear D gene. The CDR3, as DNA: TGTGCCAGCAAAACCCAATACCTAGACAATGAGCAGTTCTTC. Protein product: CASKTQYLDNEQFF.